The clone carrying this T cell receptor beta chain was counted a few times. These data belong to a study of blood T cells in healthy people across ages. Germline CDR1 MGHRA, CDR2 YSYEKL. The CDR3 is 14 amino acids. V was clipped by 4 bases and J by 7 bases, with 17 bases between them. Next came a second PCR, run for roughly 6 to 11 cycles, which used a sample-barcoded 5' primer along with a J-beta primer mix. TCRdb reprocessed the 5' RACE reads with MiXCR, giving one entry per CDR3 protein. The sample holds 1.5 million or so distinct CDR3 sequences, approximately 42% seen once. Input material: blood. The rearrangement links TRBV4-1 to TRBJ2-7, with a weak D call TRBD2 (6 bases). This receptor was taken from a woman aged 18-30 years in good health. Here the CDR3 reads CASSLSDPGGEQYF. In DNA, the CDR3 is TGCGCCAGCAGCCTATCCGATCCTGGGGGGGAGCAGTACTTC.